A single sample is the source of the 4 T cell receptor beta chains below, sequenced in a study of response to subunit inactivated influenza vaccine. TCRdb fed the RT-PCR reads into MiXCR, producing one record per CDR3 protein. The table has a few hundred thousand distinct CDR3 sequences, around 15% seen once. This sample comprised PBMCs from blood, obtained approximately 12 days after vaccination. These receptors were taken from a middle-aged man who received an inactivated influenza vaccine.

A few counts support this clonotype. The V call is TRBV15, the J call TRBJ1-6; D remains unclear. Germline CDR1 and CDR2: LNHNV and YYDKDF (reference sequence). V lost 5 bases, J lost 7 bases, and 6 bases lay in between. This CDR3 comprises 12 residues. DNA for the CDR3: TGTGCCACCAGCGTGGAAAATTCACCCCTCCACTTT. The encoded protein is CATSVENSPLHF. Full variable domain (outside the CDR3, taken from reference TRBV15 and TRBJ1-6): DAMVIQNPRYQVTQFGKPVTLSCSQTLNHNVMYWYQQKSSQAPKLLFHYYDKDFNNEADTPDNFQSRRPNTSFCFLDIRSPGLGDTAMYLCATSVENSPLHFGNGTRLTVT.

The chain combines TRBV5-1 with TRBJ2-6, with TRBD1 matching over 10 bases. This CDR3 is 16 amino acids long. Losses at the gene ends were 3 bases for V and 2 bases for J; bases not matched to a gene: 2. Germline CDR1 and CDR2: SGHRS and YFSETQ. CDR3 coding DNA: TGCGCCAGCAGCTCGACAGGGGGCGCTGGGGCCAACGTCCTGACTTTC. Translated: CASSSTGGAGANVLTF.

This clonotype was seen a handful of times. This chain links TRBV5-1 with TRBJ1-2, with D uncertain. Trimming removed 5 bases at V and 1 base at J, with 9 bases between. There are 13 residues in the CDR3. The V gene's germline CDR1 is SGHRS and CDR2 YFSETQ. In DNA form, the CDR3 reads TGCGCCAGCAGGATTTCAAATAACTATGGCTACACCTTC. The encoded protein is CASRISNNYGYTF. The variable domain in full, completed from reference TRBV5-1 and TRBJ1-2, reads KAGVTQTPRYLIKTRGQQVTLSCSPISGHRSVSWYQQTPGQGLQFLFEYFSETQRNKGNFPGRFSGRQFSNSRSEMNVSTLELGDSALYLCASRISNNYGYTFGSGTRLTVV.

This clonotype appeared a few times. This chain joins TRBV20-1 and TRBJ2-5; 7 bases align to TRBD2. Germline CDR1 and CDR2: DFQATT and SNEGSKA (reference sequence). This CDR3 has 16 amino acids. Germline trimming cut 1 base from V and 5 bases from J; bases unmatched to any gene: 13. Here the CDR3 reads CSARGLGRGNRETQYF. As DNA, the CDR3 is TGCAGTGCTAGAGGCCTAGGGAGGGGAAATAGGGAGACCCAGTACTTC.